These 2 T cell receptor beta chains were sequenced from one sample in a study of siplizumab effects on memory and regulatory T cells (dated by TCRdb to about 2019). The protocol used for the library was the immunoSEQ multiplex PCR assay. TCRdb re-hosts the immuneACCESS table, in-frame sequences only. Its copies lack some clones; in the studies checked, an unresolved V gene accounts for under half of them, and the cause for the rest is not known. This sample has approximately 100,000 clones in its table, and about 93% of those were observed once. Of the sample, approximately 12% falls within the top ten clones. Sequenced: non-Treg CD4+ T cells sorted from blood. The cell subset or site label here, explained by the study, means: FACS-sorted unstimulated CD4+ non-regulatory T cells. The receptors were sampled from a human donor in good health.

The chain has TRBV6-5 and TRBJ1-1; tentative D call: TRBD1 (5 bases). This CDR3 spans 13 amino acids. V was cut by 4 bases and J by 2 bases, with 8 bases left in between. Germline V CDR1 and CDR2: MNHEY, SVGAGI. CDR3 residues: CASSWGSNTEAFF. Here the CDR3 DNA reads TGTGCCAGCAGTTGGGGGTCCAACACTGAAGCTTTCTTT.

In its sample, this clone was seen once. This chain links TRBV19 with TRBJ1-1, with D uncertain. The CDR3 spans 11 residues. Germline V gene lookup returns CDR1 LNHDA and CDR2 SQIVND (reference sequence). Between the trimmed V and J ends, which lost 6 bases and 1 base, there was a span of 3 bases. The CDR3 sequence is CASRTNTEAFF. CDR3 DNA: TGTGCCAGTAGGACGAACACTGAAGCTTTCTTT.